The 30 T cell receptor beta chains below all came from one sample that was sequenced in a study of blood T cell repertoires in COVID-19. Profiled with immunoSEQ multiplex PCR; TCRdb holds only in-frame clones, not every one. The data show 400,000 or so clones, over 75% seen once. The material sequenced was PBMCs or T cells enriched from blood (not recorded which). These receptors were taken from a man aged 25 to 45 who had recovered from COVID-19.

This chain joins TRBV9 and TRBJ2-1; possibly TRBD2 for D (6 bases). The germline gives CDR1 SGDLS, CDR2 YYNGEE. V was clipped by 3 bases and J by 4 bases, with 11 bases between them. The CDR3 sequence is 14 residues long. The CDR3 region is CASSDLAAYNEQFF. DNA of the CDR3: TGTGCCAGCAGCGATTTAGCGGCGTACAATGAGCAGTTCTTC. The full variable domain, completed using reference TRBV9 and TRBJ2-1, is DSGVTQTPKHLITATGQRVTLRCSPRSGDLSVYWYQQSLDQGLQFLIQYYNGEERAKGNILERFSAQQFPDLHSELNLSSLELGDSALYFCASSDLAAYNEQFFGPGTRLTVL.

The CDR3: CASSPTGLAGGETQYF. The CDR3 DNA reads TGTGCCAGCAGTCCCACGGGACTAGCGGGCGGAGAGACCCAGTACTTC. This chain links TRBV28 with TRBJ2-5, with 12 bases matching TRBD2. CDR3 length equals 16 residues. Germline V gene sequence: CDR1 MDHEN, CDR2 SYDVKM. J was trimmed by 4 bases and V by 5 bases; bases with no gene match: 8. Combining the CDR3 with reference TRBV28 and TRBJ2-5 gives the whole variable domain DVKVTQSSRYLVKRTGEKVFLECVQDMDHENMFWYRQDPGLGLRLIYFSYDVKMKEKGDIPEGYSVSREKKERFSLILESASTNQTSMYLCASSPTGLAGGETQYFGPGTRLLVL.

The chain uses TRBV28 and TRBJ2-3, with 8 bases fitting TRBD2. The germline gives CDR1 MDHEN, CDR2 SYDVKM. This CDR3 has 14 residues. The ends lost 4 bases at V and 5 bases at J; junction bases unmatched: 5. The CDR3 reads CASSSTSAVDTQYF. The CDR3 coding sequence is TGTGCCAGCAGTTCGACTAGCGCGGTAGATACGCAGTATTTT.

V usage is TRBV19 and J usage is TRBJ1-1; D unclear. Germline loops: CDR1 LNHDA, CDR2 SQIVND (reference sequence). Deletions cut 1 base from V and 1 base from J, with 10 bases between. The CDR3 totals 15 residues. CDR3: CASSIGPKWNTEAFF. The CDR3 region has the DNA TGTGCCAGTAGTATAGGGCCGAAGTGGAACACTGAAGCTTTCTTT.

The chain uses TRBV5-4 and TRBJ1-4; D gene ambiguous. Germline assignment: CDR1 SGHNT and CDR2 YYREEE (reference sequence). The CDR3 runs 16 residues. Trimming cost V 0 bases and J 6 bases, with 15 bases left between them. CDR3 protein: CASSLGSSGGYEKLFF. DNA for the CDR3: TGTGCCAGCAGCTTGGGGTCTAGCGGAGGATATGAAAAACTGTTTTTT.

The chain uses TRBV30 and TRBJ2-7; no firm D call. The V and J ends lost 5 bases and 0 bases respectively, with 17 bases between them. The germline V gene encodes CDR1 GTSNPN and CDR2 SVGIG (reference sequence). The CDR3 length is 15 residues. The CDR3 loop reads CAWGIVAAASYEQYF. As DNA, the CDR3 is TGTGCCTGGGGGATTGTGGCGGCCGCCTCCTACGAGCAGTACTTC.

The rearrangement joins TRBV11-2 to TRBJ1-6; D unresolved. The CDR3 runs 14 residues. Trimming shortened V by 5 bases and J by 7 bases, and 12 bases separated the two germline ends. Germline lookup yields CDR1 SGHAT and CDR2 FQNNGV. The CDR3 is CASSEQIQNSPLHF. The CDR3 nucleotides are TGTGCCAGCAGCGAACAGATTCAGAATTCACCCCTCCACTTT.

The chain recombines TRBV19 with TRBJ2-7, with 8 bases identical to TRBD1. The CDR3 totals 14 residues. Germline V gene data show CDR1 as LNHDA and CDR2 as SQIVND (reference sequence). After removal of 8 bases from V and 2 bases from J, the junction contained 8 bases not matched to a gene. The CDR3 protein is CASADRGRTYEQYF. DNA of the CDR3: TGTGCCAGTGCAGACAGGGGACGGACCTACGAGCAGTACTTC. The variable domain in full, with the rest retrieved from reference TRBV19 and TRBJ2-7, is DGGITQSPKYLFRKEGQNVTLSCEQNLNHDAMYWYRQDPGQGLRLIYYSQIVNDFQKGDIAEGYSVSREKKESFPLTVTSAQKNPTAFYLCASADRGRTYEQYFGPGTRLTVT.

This clone occurred a few times. V is TRBV27 and J is TRBJ2-3, with D unclear. Per germline, CDR1 MNHEY and CDR2 SMNVEV (reference sequence). The CDR3 is made up of 14 amino acids. V lost 1 base, J lost 1 base, and 6 bases lay in between. CDR3 nucleotide sequence: TGTGCCAGCAGTTTATTTTCTCGCACAGATACGCAGTATTTT. This codes for CASSLFSRTDTQYF.

Written as DNA, the CDR3 is TGCGCCAGCAGCTTGGCGGGACTAGTTTCCAATGAGCAGTTCTTC. This translates into CASSLAGLVSNEQFF. The chain recombines TRBV5-1 with TRBJ2-1, with TRBD2 identical over 8 bases. The CDR3 covers 15 residues. Looked up from germline, CDR1 is SGHRS and CDR2 is YFSETQ. V dropped 0 bases and J dropped 6; count of bases not matched to a gene: 5.

Concerning this clone itself: At the DNA level, this CDR3 is encoded by other sequences in the same sample as well. The chain couples TRBV11-2 to TRBJ2-7; D may be TRBD1 (5 bases). Per the germline V gene, CDR1 is SGHAT and CDR2 is FQNNGV. Trimming cost V 1 base and J 1 base, with 5 bases left between them. The CDR3 covers 13 residues. CDR3 DNA: TGTGCCAGCAGCTTAGGGACATCCTACGAGCAGTACTTC. Translation gives CASSLGTSYEQYF.

This chain connects TRBV14 to TRBJ1-6; D unclear. V was shortened by 3 bases and J by 3 bases, with 9 bases between the two germline ends. Germline V gene sequence: CDR1 SGHDN, CDR2 FVKESK. The CDR3 consists of 15 residues. The DNA of the CDR3 is TGTGCCAGCAGCCACAGCGTCTTCTATAATTCACCCCTCCACTTT. It yields the protein CASSHSVFYNSPLHF.

The genes are TRBV7-6 and TRBJ2-7; 9 bases are shared with TRBD1. The CDR3 runs to 15 residues. In germline, CDR1 is SGHVS, CDR2 FNYEAQ. Unmatched junction bases numbered 1, after V lost 1 base and J lost 0 bases. Written as DNA, the CDR3 is TGTGCCAGCAGCTTAGGGACAGGGGACTCCTACGAGCAGTACTTC. Its translation is CASSLGTGDSYEQYF.

DNA for the CDR3: TGTGCCAGCTCACCGCTAGCGGGAGTTTCGTACAATGAGCAGTTCTTC. It encodes CASSPLAGVSYNEQFF. The rearrangement joins TRBV18 to TRBJ2-1, with 10 bases matching TRBD2. Germline values: CDR1 KGHSH, CDR2 LQKENI. This CDR3 spans 16 amino acids. With V trimmed by 3 bases and J by 4 bases, 6 bases remained unmatched.

The count of this clone is one. The chain uses TRBV18 and TRBJ2-1; tentative D call: TRBD2 (7 bases). The CDR3 has 17 amino acids. Looked up from germline, CDR1 is KGHSH and CDR2 is LQKENI. Trimming removed 3 bases at V and 0 bases at J, with 15 bases between. CDR3 bases: TGTGCCAGCTCACCTATCGGGGGGCAGAGCTCCTACAATGAGCAGTTCTTC. Its translation: CASSPIGGQSSYNEQFF.

V usage is TRBV7-3 and J usage is TRBJ2-1; 7 bases fit TRBD2. CDR3 length: 14 amino acids. V dropped 5 bases and J dropped 8; count of bases not matched to a gene: 9. Per germline, CDR1 SGHTA and CDR2 FQGTGA. CDR3 sequence reads: CASSPRVGGYEQFF. CDR3 sequence (DNA): TGTGCCAGCAGCCCCCGGGTGGGGGGGTATGAGCAGTTCTTC.

This rearrangement joins TRBV3-1 (or the pseudogene TRBV3-2) to TRBJ2-7; 12 positions match TRBD2. J lost 4 bases, V lost 5 bases, and 3 bases had no gene match. The germline CDR1 and CDR2 sequences are LGHDT and YNNKEL (reference sequence). The CDR3 contains 14 residues. CDR3 DNA: TGTGCCAGCAGCATACTAGCGGGAGGTTACGAGCAGTACTTC. The encoded protein is CASSILAGGYEQYF.

The chain carries TRBV29-1 and TRBJ2-7, with D maybe TRBD2 (6 bases). The V end was cut by 3 bases, the J end by 7 bases, with 16 bases between. In germline, CDR1 is SQVTM, CDR2 ANQGSEA. The CDR3 has 13 residues. The DNA for the CDR3 is TGCAGCGTTGAGTTAGCGGACCGTGGGGAGCAGTACTTC. This sequence encodes CSVELADRGEQYF.

The chain has TRBV28 and TRBJ2-7, with 9 positions matching TRBD1. The V gene end was trimmed by 5 bases and the J gene end by 1 base; junction bases not matched to a gene: 9. Germline V CDR1 and CDR2: MDHEN, SYDVKM. The CDR3 is 16 residues long. The CDR3 loop is CASSTLGQGLSYEQYF. The CDR3 bases are TGTGCCAGCAGTACCCTCGGACAGGGGCTTTCCTACGAGCAGTACTTC.

This chain links TRBV7-8 with TRBJ2-2, with D uncertain. The CDR3 consists of 12 residues. Germline assignment: CDR1 SGHVS and CDR2 FQNEAQ. Trimming shortened V by 7 bases and J by 3 bases, and 6 bases separated the two germline ends. CDR3 nucleotides: TGTGCCAGCAAGACTCACACCGGGGAGCTGTTTTTT. Translated: CASKTHTGELFF.

This chain joins TRBV6-5 and TRBJ2-7; TRBD2 is a possible D gene (5 bases). The V end lost 8 bases, the J end lost 3 bases, and 17 bases lay between the germline ends. Germline CDR1 MNHEY, CDR2 SVGAGI. This CDR3 spans 14 amino acids. The CDR3 reads CASPRSGDFYEQYF. CDR3 coding DNA: TGTGCCAGCCCGAGGTCCGGGGATTTCTACGAGCAGTACTTC.

This clone was counted a few times. CDR3 sequence (DNA): TGCGCCAGCACCGGGGAGGGGATGAACACTGAAGCTTTCTTT. Translated, it gives CASTGEGMNTEAFF. The chain is built from TRBV5-1 and TRBJ1-1; TRBD1 is a possible D gene (5 bases). The CDR3 covers 14 residues. Germline V gene data show CDR1 as SGHRS and CDR2 as YFSETQ. V lost 6 bases to trimming and J lost 0 bases, with 12 bases between them.

This clone occurred once. This rearrangement joins TRBV4-1 to TRBJ1-6; maybe TRBD1 (6 bases). Trimming left V 0 bases short and J 10 bases short, with 16 bases between. Germline-derived CDR1 and CDR2 are MGHRA and YSYEKL. The CDR3 runs to 16 residues. Written as DNA, the CDR3 is TGCGCCAGCAGCCAAGATCCAGGGGTCCTAGGATCACCCCTCCACTTT. This encodes CASSQDPGVLGSPLHF.

The chain links TRBV19 to TRBJ1-3, with a possible D match to TRBD1 (5 bases). Trimming left V 7 bases short and J 0 bases short, with 13 bases between. Looked up from germline, CDR1 is LNHDA and CDR2 is SQIVND (reference sequence). The CDR3 has 15 amino acids. The CDR3: CASMGFRDSGNTIYF. As DNA, the CDR3 is TGTGCCAGTATGGGATTCAGGGACTCTGGAAACACCATATATTTT. Based on the CDR3 plus reference TRBV19 and TRBJ1-3, the full variable domain is DGGITQSPKYLFRKEGQNVTLSCEQNLNHDAMYWYRQDPGQGLRLIYYSQIVNDFQKGDIAEGYSVSREKKESFPLTVTSAQKNPTAFYLCASMGFRDSGNTIYFGEGSWLTVV.

The genes are TRBV19 and TRBJ1-3, with D possibly being TRBD1 (5 bases). Per germline, CDR1 LNHDA and CDR2 SQIVND (reference sequence). The CDR3 consists of 15 residues. V shed 7 bases and J shed 0 bases, with 13 bases lying between them. The CDR3 spells CASKGGASSGNTIYF. CDR3 DNA sequence: TGTGCCAGTAAGGGAGGGGCGAGCTCTGGAAACACCATATATTTT.

The J gene is TRBJ2-5, the V gene TRBV6-5; D may be TRBD1 (6 bases). The CDR3 spans 14 residues. The germline V and J ends were trimmed by 2 bases and 6 bases, with 13 bases remaining between them. Per germline, CDR1 MNHEY and CDR2 SVGAGI. CDR3 residues: CASSYTSDRQTQYF. CDR3 nucleotide sequence: TGTGCCAGCAGTTACACCTCGGACAGACAGACCCAGTACTTC.

The genes are TRBV19 and TRBJ2-1; 9 bases match TRBD1. The CDR3 is 15 residues long. CDR1 LNHDA and CDR2 SQIVND come from the germline V gene (reference sequence). V was pared by 4 bases and J by 6 bases, with 7 bases of the junction left unmatched. CDR3 nucleotides: TGTGCCAGTAGTACCGGGACAGGGTTTGCCAATGAGCAGTTCTTC. This codes for CASSTGTGFANEQFF.

J is TRBJ1-3 and V is TRBV14, with D unclear. CDR3 length: 16 amino acids. The V end lost 4 bases, the J end lost 3 bases, and 16 bases lay between the germline ends. In germline, CDR1 is SGHDN, CDR2 FVKESK. The chain's CDR3 is CASSPLGNFGGNTIYF. Here the CDR3 DNA reads TGTGCCAGCAGCCCTTTGGGCAATTTCGGTGGAAACACCATATATTTT.

The sample holds one count of this clone. The V gene is TRBV30, the J gene TRBJ2-5; TRBD1 might be the D (7 bases). From germline, CDR1 is GTSNPN and CDR2 SVGIG (reference sequence). CDR3 length: 16 residues. The ends were cut back, 1 base at V and 4 bases at J, with 19 bases in the middle. The CDR3 sequence: CAWSAYGGAGGETQYF. CDR3 sequence (DNA): TGTGCCTGGAGTGCATACGGAGGGGCAGGGGGAGAGACCCAGTACTTC.

The chain recombines TRBV19 with TRBJ2-1; the match to TRBD1 covers 11 bases. V shed 6 bases, J shed 3 bases, and the junction held 7 bases outside the gene matches. Germline CDR1 LNHDA, CDR2 SQIVND (reference sequence). This CDR3 comprises 16 residues. This CDR3 reads CASRRTGTGGYNEQFF. The CDR3 DNA reads as TGTGCCAGTAGAAGAACCGGGACAGGGGGCTACAATGAGCAGTTCTTC.